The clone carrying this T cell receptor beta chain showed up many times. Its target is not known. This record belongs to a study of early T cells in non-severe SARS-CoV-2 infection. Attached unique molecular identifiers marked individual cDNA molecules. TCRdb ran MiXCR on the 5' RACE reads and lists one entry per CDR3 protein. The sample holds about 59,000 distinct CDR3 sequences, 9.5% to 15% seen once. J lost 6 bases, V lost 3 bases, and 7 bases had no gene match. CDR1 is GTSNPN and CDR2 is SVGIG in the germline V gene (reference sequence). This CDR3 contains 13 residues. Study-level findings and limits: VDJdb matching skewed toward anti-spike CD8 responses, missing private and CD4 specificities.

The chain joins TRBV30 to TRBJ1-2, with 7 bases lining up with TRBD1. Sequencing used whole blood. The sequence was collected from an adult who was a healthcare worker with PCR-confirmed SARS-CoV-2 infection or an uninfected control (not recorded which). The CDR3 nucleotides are TGTGCCTGGAGGCAAGGGGGCGCGGATGGCTACACCTTC. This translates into CAWRQGGADGYTF.